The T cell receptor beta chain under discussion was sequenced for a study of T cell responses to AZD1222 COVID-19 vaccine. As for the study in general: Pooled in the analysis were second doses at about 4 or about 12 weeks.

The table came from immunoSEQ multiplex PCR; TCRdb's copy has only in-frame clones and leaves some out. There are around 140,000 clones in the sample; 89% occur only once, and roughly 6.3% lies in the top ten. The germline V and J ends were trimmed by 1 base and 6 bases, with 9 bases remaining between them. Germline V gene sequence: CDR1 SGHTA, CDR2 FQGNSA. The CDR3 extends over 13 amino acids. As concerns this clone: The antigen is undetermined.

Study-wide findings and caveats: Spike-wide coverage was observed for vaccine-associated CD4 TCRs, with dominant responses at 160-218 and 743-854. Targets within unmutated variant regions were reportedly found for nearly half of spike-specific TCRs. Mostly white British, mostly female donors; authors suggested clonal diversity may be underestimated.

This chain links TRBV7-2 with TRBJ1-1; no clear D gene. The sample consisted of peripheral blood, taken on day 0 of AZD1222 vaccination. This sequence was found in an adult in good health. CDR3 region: CASSLDFAPEAFF. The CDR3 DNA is TGTGCCAGCAGCTTAGATTTTGCCCCTGAAGCTTTCTTT.